The next 21 T cell receptor beta chains were all read from a single sample in a study of blood T cell repertoires in COVID-19. Some clones are missing from TCRdb's copy, which holds only in-frame ones; the method was immunoSEQ multiplex PCR. Counted here are roughly 100,000 clones, about four fifths occurring once; the ten biggest clones make up around a sixth. The sequencing sample was made of peripheral blood. The source is a woman older than 75 with active or convalescent COVID-19.

V and J are TRBV27 and TRBJ1-2; no definite D call. CDR3 length: 11 amino acids. Trimming took 10 bases from V and 8 from J, leaving 14 bases between them. In germline, CDR1 is MNHEY, CDR2 SMNVEV (reference sequence). The CDR3 sequence is CATVWTGGYTF. The CDR3 DNA sequence: TGTGCCACCGTTTGGACGGGGGGCTACACCTTC.

The rearrangement joins TRBV6-5 to TRBJ1-1; D is perhaps TRBD1 (5 bases). This CDR3 contains 14 residues. V lost 6 bases and J lost 3, with 14 bases in between. The V gene's germline CDR1 is MNHEY and CDR2 SVGAGI. Here the CDR3 reads CASRDTQTDTEAFF. The CDR3 nucleotides are TGTGCCAGCAGGGACACCCAGACGGACACTGAAGCTTTCTTT.

This clone was detected a few times. The chain joins TRBV5-1 to TRBJ2-7; 9 bases agree with TRBD2. In germline, CDR1 is SGHRS, CDR2 YFSETQ. V lost 9 bases and J lost 0; bases outside the gene matches: 10. This CDR3 is built from 15 residues. CDR3 nucleotide sequence: TGCGCCACCCCCCTCCCGGGACTAGCCTCCTACGAGCAGTACTTC. Its protein is CATPLPGLASYEQYF. The variable domain in full, completed from reference TRBV5-1 and TRBJ2-7, reads KAGVTQTPRYLIKTRGQQVTLSCSPISGHRSVSWYQQTPGQGLQFLFEYFSETQRNKGNFPGRFSGRQFSNSRSEMNVSTLELGDSALYLCATPLPGLASYEQYFGPGTRLTVT.

This clone was seen once. This chain joins TRBV27 and TRBJ1-6; 7 nucleotides agree with TRBD1. The CDR3 runs 14 residues. The V and J ends lost 5 bases and 9 bases, in that order; junction bases with no gene match: 7. In germline, CDR1 is MNHEY, CDR2 SMNVEV (reference sequence). CDR3 protein: CASSPRQGSSPLHF. CDR3 in DNA: TGTGCCAGCAGTCCCAGACAGGGTAGTTCACCCCTCCACTTT.

The J gene is TRBJ1-5, the V gene TRBV10-3; D is ambiguous. The germline gives CDR1 ENHRY, CDR2 SYGVKD. The ends were cut back, 7 bases at V and 5 bases at J, with 15 bases in the middle. The CDR3 extends over 14 amino acids. The CDR3 reads CAIKRLGGDQPQHF. The DNA for the CDR3 is TGTGCCATCAAACGTTTGGGCGGGGATCAGCCCCAGCATTTT.

This clone turned up a few times. The chain carries TRBV6-5 and TRBJ2-1, with D perhaps TRBD2 (5 bases). The V and J ends lost 2 bases and 1 base respectively, with 12 bases between them. From germline, CDR1 is MNHEY and CDR2 SVGAGI. This CDR3 has 16 residues. CDR3 amino acids: CASSYEGLSSYNEQFF. The CDR3 bases are TGTGCCAGCAGTTACGAAGGACTTTCTTCCTACAATGAGCAGTTCTTC.

CDR3 sequence reads: CAWSVVEGGISYEQYF. The CDR3 nucleotides are TGTGCCTGGAGTGTAGTGGAGGGGGGGATCTCCTACGAGCAGTACTTC. The chain links TRBV30 to TRBJ2-7; a weak D match, TRBD2 (7 bases). Trimming stripped 0 bases from V and 0 bases from J, with 15 bases between. The germline gives CDR1 GTSNPN, CDR2 SVGIG (reference sequence). This CDR3 has 16 residues.

This clone was seen only once. The J gene is TRBJ2-7, the V gene TRBV7-2, with 7 nucleotides matching TRBD2. CDR3 size: 16 residues. CDR1 SGHTA and CDR2 FQGNSA come from the germline V gene. Trimming cost V 0 bases and J 7 bases; bases outside gene matches: 12. CDR3 amino acids: CASSLAMGGGTYEQYF. The DNA of the CDR3 is TGTGCCAGCAGCTTAGCGATGGGGGGAGGGACTTATGAGCAGTACTTC.

The gene calls are TRBV5-1 and TRBJ2-1, with 8 nucleotides matching TRBD2. V was pared by 0 bases and J by 4 bases, with 12 bases of the junction left unmatched. Germline V gene sequence: CDR1 SGHRS, CDR2 YFSETQ. The CDR3 totals 18 residues. The CDR3 spells CASSLVQGTSAPYNEQFF. CDR3 sequence (DNA): TGCGCCAGCAGCTTGGTGCAGGGGACTAGTGCTCCTTACAATGAGCAGTTCTTC.

In regard to this clone: The junction and the germline gene differ at one end; a read error may be behind it. The rearrangement joins TRBV5-1 to TRBJ2-3; D is unclear. The CDR3 sequence is 14 residues long. The germline V gene encodes CDR1 SGHRS and CDR2 YFSETQ. CDR3 sequence reads: CASSLTTSTDTQYF. For the CDR3, the DNA is TGTGCCAGCAGCTTGACAACAAGCACAGATACGCAGTATTTT.

This chain joins TRBV5-4 and TRBJ2-7; 13 bases fit TRBD2. Germline CDR1 reads SGHNT; CDR2 reads YYREEE (reference sequence). The ends lost 3 bases at V and 0 bases at J; junction bases unmatched: 9. This CDR3 has 18 residues. Here the CDR3 DNA reads TGTGCCAGCAGCTCCGGGACTAGCGGGGCCTTGAGCTCCTACGAGCAGTACTTC. As protein: CASSSGTSGALSSYEQYF.

The chain links TRBV2 to TRBJ2-7; 7 bases align to TRBD2. V gave up 3 bases and J gave up 6 bases; unmatched junction bases: 5. Germline CDR1 reads SNHLY; CDR2 reads FYNNEI. This CDR3 comprises 13 residues. CDR3 amino acids: CASSDGLEGEQYF. CDR3 bases: TGTGCCAGCAGTGATGGACTAGAGGGCGAGCAGTACTTC.

The chain has TRBV19 and TRBJ1-6; weak D call: TRBD1 (5 bases). This CDR3 spans 12 amino acids. V dropped 4 bases and J dropped 7 bases, with 5 bases sitting between them. Germline CDR1 is LNHDA and CDR2 is SQIVND (reference sequence). DNA of the CDR3: TGTGCCAGTAGTAGACAGAATTCACCCCTCCACTTT. Its protein is CASSRQNSPLHF.

The genes are TRBV18 and TRBJ2-1; TRBD2 agrees at 11 bases. Germline V CDR1 and CDR2: KGHSH, LQKENI. CDR3 length: 16 residues. Trimming took 3 bases from V and 9 from J; bases not matched to a gene: 10. This chain's CDR3 is CASSPELAGARGEQFF. CDR3 sequence (DNA): TGTGCCAGCTCACCGGAACTAGCGGGAGCTCGTGGTGAGCAGTTCTTC.

V usage is TRBV19 and J usage is TRBJ2-1, with 9 bases lining up with TRBD1. After removal of 5 bases from V and 9 bases from J, the junction contained 8 bases not matched to a gene. Germline CDR1 reads LNHDA; CDR2 reads SQIVND (reference sequence). The CDR3 spans 14 residues. The CDR3 nucleotides are TGTGCCAGTAGTCTAAACAGGGGGCAGATTGAGCAGTTCTTC. Amino acids: CASSLNRGQIEQFF.

This clone was recorded only once. The chain employs TRBV9 and TRBJ2-1; D remains unclear. This CDR3 spans 13 amino acids. The V gene lost 4 bases and the J gene lost 10 bases, with 15 bases spanning the gap. CDR1 is SGDLS and CDR2 is YYNGEE in the germline V gene. This CDR3 reads CASSPLEIREQFF. CDR3 nucleotide sequence: TGTGCCAGCAGCCCTTTGGAGATAAGAGAGCAGTTCTTC.

In this sample, this clone turned up once. In DNA form, the CDR3 reads TGCAGCGTCGTTAAACTAGCGGGCTCTCTCTACAATGAGCAGTTCTTC. Translating gives CSVVKLAGSLYNEQFF. The chain recombines TRBV29-1 with TRBJ2-1, with 9 bases matching TRBD2. CDR3 length equals 16 residues. The trim removed 6 bases at V and 3 bases at J, leaving 12 bases unmatched. Germline V gene data show CDR1 as SQVTM and CDR2 as ANQGSEA.

The rearrangement links TRBV25-1 to TRBJ2-1; no firm D call. V was pared by 1 base and J by 1 base, with 11 bases between. The CDR3 has 16 residues. Germline V gene sequence: CDR1 MGHDK, CDR2 SYGVNS. The CDR3 DNA reads TGTGCCAGCAGTGAATTGGTAGTCGTTTCCTACAATGAGCAGTTCTTC. It specifies CASSELVVVSYNEQFF.

In this sample, this clone turned up a few times. The chain uses TRBV12-3 or TRBV12-4 and TRBJ1-5; a possible D gene is TRBD1 (6 bases). The CDR3 consists of 13 residues. Between the trimmed V and J ends, which lost 6 bases and 5 bases, there was a span of 11 bases. CDR3 region: CASRGRGDQPQHF. In DNA form, the CDR3 reads TGTGCCAGCAGGGGCAGGGGAGATCAGCCCCAGCATTTT.

The chain has TRBV6-2 or TRBV6-3 and TRBJ2-5, with D hard to call. Germline V gives CDR1 MNHEY, CDR2 SVGEGT. The ends were cut back, 5 bases at V and 5 bases at J, with 18 bases in the middle. This CDR3 region has 15 residues. The CDR3 region is CASSRQRQPRETQYF. CDR3 nucleotide sequence: TGTGCCAGCAGTCGCCAACGGCAGCCTAGGGAGACCCAGTACTTC.

The chain has TRBV6-5 and TRBJ1-4, with 11 bases aligning to TRBD1. CDR1 MNHEY and CDR2 SVGAGI come from the germline V gene. V was clipped by 6 bases and J by 8 bases; unmatched bases: 5. The CDR3 totals 14 residues. The chain's CDR3 is CASSRTGGGEKLFF. DNA for the CDR3: TGTGCCAGCAGCCGGACAGGGGGCGGCGAAAAACTGTTTTTT.